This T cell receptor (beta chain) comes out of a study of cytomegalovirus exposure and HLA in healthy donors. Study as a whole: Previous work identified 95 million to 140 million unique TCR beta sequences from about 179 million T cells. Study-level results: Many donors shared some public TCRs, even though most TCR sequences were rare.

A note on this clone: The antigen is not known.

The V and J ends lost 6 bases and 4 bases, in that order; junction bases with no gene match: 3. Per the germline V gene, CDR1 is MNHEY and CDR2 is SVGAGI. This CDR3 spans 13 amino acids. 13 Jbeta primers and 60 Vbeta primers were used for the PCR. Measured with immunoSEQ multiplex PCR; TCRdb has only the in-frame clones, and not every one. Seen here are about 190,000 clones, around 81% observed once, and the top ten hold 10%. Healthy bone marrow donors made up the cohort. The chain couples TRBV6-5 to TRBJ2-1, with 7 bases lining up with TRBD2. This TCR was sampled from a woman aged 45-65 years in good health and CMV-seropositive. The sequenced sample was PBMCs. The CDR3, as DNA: TGTGCCAGCAGCCGGGGGGTTTACAATGAGCAGTTCTTC. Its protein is CASSRGVYNEQFF.